Below, 9 T cell receptor beta chains from the same sample are listed, as sequenced in a study of OX40 agonist ivuxolimab in advanced cancers. The method was immunoSEQ multiplex PCR; TCRdb's version includes in-frame clones alone and lacks a portion of them. The sample has around 84,000 clones, about 90% seen once; the top ten hold 0.53%. The material was CD4+ or CD8+ T cells sorted from blood, obtained in a trial of the OX40 agonist ivuxolimab. The receptor source for this set is an adult with an advanced solid tumor such as melanoma, head and neck, liver or kidney cancer.

The V and J genes are TRBV6-1 and TRBJ2-5, with D possibly called TRBD1 or TRBD2 (6 bases each). V lost 11 bases and J 7 bases, leaving 17 bases between the germline ends. CDR1 and CDR2 (germline): MNHNS, SASEGT. This CDR3 is 12 amino acids long. The CDR3 loop reads CASYRVGGTQYF. CDR3 coding DNA: TGTGCCTCCTACAGGGTCGGGGGGACCCAGTACTTC.

This clone was recorded only once. The V gene is TRBV10-3, the J gene TRBJ1-2; tentative D call: TRBD1 (5 bases). Trimming removed 6 bases at V and 8 bases at J, with 16 bases between. There are 13 residues in the CDR3. Germline V gene lookup returns CDR1 ENHRY and CDR2 SYGVKD. CDR3 sequence: CAISPGAEGGYTF. The CDR3 region has the DNA TGTGCCATCAGCCCTGGGGCCGAGGGCGGCTACACCTTC.

V usage is TRBV7-4 and J usage is TRBJ2-1; D remains ambiguous. The CDR3 covers 16 residues. With 3 bases removed from V and 0 bases from J, the gap between germline ends came to 12 bases. CDR1 and CDR2 from the germline V gene are SGHVT and SQSDAQ. DNA of the CDR3: TGTGCCAGCAGCTTCGTACGGTCGAACTCCTACAATGAGCAGTTCTTC. It is translated as CASSFVRSNSYNEQFF.

The chain is built from TRBV7-2 and TRBJ2-7, with 8 bases fitting TRBD1. This CDR3 is built from 15 residues. The junction had 12 bases not matched to a gene; V was cut back by 5 bases and J by 6 bases. CDR1 SGHTA and CDR2 FQGNSA come from the germline V gene. The CDR3 region is CASSKEGQGVFEQYF. In DNA, the CDR3 is TGTGCCAGCAGCAAAGAAGGACAGGGTGTTTTCGAGCAGTACTTC.

This clone showed up just once. Here the CDR3 DNA reads TGTGCCAGCAGTGAAATCGAGCAAGAGACCCAGTACTTC. Amino acid sequence: CASSEIEQETQYF. The V gene is TRBV2, the J gene TRBJ2-5; D not resolved. This CDR3 has 13 residues. The ends were cut back, 2 bases at V and 2 bases at J, with 6 bases in the middle. The germline CDR1 and CDR2 sequences are SNHLY and FYNNEI.

The rearrangement joins TRBV21-1 to TRBJ1-1; the DNA was not compared with TRBD1, the D call given in the table. TRBV21-1 is a known pseudogene. CDR3 length: 12 amino acids. The CDR3 region has the DNA TGTGCCAGCGGGACAGCGAACACTGAAGCTTTCTTT. Translated, it gives CASGTANTEAFF.

The V gene is TRBV5-1, the J gene TRBJ1-3; no reliable D call. V was cut by 0 bases and J by 0 bases, with 10 bases left in between. CDR3 length equals 16 residues. CDR1 is SGHRS, CDR2 YFSETQ, per germline. The CDR3 DNA reads TGCGCCAGCAGCTTGGGTGGCCAAATCTCTGGAAACACCATATATTTT. It specifies CASSLGGQISGNTIYF.

V gene TRBV28 combines with J gene TRBJ1-3, with unresolved D. V gave up 2 bases and J gave up 0 bases, with 11 bases separating them. Per germline, CDR1 MDHEN and CDR2 SYDVKM. The CDR3 is 16 residues long. CDR3 protein: CASSLRPGSSGNTIYF. The CDR3 coding sequence is TGTGCCAGCAGTTTAAGACCAGGTAGCTCTGGAAACACCATATATTTT.

The chain recombines TRBV7-8 with TRBJ1-1; TRBD1 is a possible D gene (5 bases). The germline V gene has CDR1 SGHVS and CDR2 FQNEAQ. The CDR3 sequence is 13 residues long. V lost 6 bases to trimming and J lost 5 bases, with 13 bases between them. CDR3 loop: CASRPGGGTEAFF. The CDR3 DNA sequence: TGTGCCAGCAGACCGGGGGGTGGGACTGAAGCTTTCTTT.